This TCR beta chain is from a study of CD8 T cells in Susac syndrome. RNA amounts of about 0.45 to 1 ug underwent reverse transcription with random hexamers. An immunoSEQ multiplex PCR generated amplified TCR beta CDR3 products spanning 54 Vbeta and 13 Jbeta. TCRdb redid the calling of the immunoSEQ multiplex PCR reads with MiXCR, one entry per CDR3 protein. Here the sample spans about 300,000 distinct CDR3 sequences, around 89% being singletons. The CDR3 runs to 17 residues. J lost 0 bases, V lost 4 bases, and 9 bases had no gene match. Germline CDR1 reads SEHNR; CDR2 reads FQNEAQ (reference sequence).

Source material: CD8+ T cells from PBMCs. This TCR came from a human donor with multiple sclerosis. The V call is TRBV7-9, the J call TRBJ2-3, with 8 bases that match TRBD1. The CDR3 is CASSSRLDRDSTDTQYF. CDR3 sequence (DNA): TGTGCCAGCAGCTCCCGATTGGACAGGGACAGCACAGATACGCAGTATTTT. Combining the CDR3 with reference TRBV7-9 and TRBJ2-3 gives the whole variable domain DTGVSQNPRHKITKRGQNVTFRCDPISEHNRLYWYRQTLGQGPEFLTYFQNEAQLEKSRLLSDRFSAERPKGSFSTLEIQRTEQGDSAMYLCASSSRLDRDSTDTQYFGPGTRLTVL.